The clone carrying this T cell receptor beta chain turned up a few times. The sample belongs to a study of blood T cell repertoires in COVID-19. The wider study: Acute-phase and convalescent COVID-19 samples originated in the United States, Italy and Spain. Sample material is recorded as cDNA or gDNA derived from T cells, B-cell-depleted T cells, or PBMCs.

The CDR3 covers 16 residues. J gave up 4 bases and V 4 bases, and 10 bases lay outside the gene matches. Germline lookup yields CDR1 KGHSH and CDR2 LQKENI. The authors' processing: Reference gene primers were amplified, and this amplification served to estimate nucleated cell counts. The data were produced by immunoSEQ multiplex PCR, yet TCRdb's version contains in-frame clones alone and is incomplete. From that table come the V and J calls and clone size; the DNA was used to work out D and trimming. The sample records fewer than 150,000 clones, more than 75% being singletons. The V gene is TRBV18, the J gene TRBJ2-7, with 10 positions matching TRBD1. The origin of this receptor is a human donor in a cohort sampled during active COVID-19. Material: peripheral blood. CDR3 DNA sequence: TGTGCCAGCTCACTGGATCCGGGACAGGGGCGGTACGAGCAGTACTTC. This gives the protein CASSLDPGQGRYEQYF.